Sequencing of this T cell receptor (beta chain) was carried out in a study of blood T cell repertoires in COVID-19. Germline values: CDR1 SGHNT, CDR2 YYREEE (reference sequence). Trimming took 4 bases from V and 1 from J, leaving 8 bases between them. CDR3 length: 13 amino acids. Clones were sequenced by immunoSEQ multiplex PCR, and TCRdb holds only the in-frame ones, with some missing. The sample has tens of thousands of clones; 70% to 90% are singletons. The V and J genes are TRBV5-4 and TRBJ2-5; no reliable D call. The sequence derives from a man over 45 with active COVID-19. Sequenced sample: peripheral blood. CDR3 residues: CASSPVSQETQYF. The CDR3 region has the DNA TGTGCCAGCAGCCCAGTGTCCCAAGAGACCCAGTACTTC.